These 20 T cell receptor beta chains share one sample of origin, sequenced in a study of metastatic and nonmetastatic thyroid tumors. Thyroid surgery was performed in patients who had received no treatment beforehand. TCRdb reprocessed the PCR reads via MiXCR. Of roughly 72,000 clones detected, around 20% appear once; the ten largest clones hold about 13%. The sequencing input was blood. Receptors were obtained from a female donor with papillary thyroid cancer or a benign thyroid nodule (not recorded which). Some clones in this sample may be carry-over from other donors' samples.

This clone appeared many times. CDR3 bases: TGTGCCAGCTCACCGTCTAGCGGGACCCTCACATACGAGCAGTACTTC. Translation gives CASSPSSGTLTYEQYF. The chain combines TRBV18 with TRBJ2-7; TRBD2 matches 9 bases. The CDR3 consists of 16 residues. Losses at the gene ends were 3 bases for V and 4 bases for J; bases not matched to a gene: 10. Germline values: CDR1 KGHSH, CDR2 LQKENI.

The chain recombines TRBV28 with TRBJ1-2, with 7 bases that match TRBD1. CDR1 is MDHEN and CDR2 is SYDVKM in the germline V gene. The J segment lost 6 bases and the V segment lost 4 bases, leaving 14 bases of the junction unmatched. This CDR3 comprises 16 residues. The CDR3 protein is CASSSPSDRFKNGYTF. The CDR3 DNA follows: TGTGCCAGCAGTTCACCCTCGGACAGGTTTAAGAATGGCTACACCTTC.

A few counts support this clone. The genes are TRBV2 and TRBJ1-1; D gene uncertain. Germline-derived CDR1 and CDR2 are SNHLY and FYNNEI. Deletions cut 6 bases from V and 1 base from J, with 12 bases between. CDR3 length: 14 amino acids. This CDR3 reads CASSPKDWNTEAFF. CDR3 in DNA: TGTGCCAGCAGCCCGAAGGATTGGAACACTGAAGCTTTCTTT.

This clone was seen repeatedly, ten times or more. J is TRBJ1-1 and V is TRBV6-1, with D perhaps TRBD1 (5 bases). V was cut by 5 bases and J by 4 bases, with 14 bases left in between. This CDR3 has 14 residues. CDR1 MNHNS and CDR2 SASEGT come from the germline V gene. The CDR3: CASSPLGGGTEAFF. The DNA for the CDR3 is TGTGCCAGCAGTCCCCTCGGCGGGGGCACTGAAGCTTTCTTT.

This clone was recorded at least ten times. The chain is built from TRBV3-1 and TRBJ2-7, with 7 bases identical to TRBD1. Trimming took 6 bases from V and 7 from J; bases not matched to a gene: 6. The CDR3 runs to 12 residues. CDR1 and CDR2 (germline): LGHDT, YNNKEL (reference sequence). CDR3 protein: CASRSSGGEQYF. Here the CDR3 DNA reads TGTGCCAGCAGGTCATCAGGGGGTGAGCAGTACTTC.

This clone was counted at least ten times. CDR3 DNA: TGTGCCAGCAGTCCACTAGCGGGGGATCGAGAGCAGTACTTC. Translating it yields CASSPLAGDREQYF. The chain carries TRBV28 and TRBJ2-7; TRBD2 matches at 11 bases. Germline values: CDR1 MDHEN, CDR2 SYDVKM. The length of the CDR3 is 14 residues. J gave up 7 bases and V 5 bases, and 7 bases lay outside the gene matches.

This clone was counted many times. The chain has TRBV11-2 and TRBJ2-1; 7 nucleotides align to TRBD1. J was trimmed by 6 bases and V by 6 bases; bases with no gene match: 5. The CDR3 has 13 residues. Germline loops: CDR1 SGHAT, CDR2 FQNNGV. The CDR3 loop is CASRSTGVNEQFF. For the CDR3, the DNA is TGTGCCAGCAGGTCTACAGGGGTCAATGAGCAGTTCTTC.

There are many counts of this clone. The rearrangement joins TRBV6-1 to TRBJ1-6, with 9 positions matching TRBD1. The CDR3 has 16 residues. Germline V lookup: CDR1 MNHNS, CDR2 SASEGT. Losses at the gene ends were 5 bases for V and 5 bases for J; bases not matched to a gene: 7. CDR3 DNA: TGTGCCAGCAGTAACCTAGGGACAGGGAATAATTCACCCCTCCACTTT. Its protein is CASSNLGTGNNSPLHF.

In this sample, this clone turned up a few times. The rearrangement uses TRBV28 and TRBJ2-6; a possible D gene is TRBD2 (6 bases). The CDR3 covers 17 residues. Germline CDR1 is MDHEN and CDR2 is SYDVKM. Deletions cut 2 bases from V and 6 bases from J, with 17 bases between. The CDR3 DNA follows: TGTGCCAGCAGTTTAGGTGCTGCCGGGACTGTGGCCAACGTCCTGACTTTC. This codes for CASSLGAAGTVANVLTF.

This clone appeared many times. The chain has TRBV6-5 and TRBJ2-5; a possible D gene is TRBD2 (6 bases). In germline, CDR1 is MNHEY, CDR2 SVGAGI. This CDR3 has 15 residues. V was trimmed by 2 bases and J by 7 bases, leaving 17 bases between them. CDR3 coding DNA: TGTGCCAGCAGTTACATGGGTTACGGGGGAGGGACCCAGTACTTC. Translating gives CASSYMGYGGGTQYF.

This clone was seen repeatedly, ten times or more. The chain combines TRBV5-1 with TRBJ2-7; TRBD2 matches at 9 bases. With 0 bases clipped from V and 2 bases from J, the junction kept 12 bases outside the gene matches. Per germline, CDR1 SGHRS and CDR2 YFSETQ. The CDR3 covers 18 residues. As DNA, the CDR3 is TGCGCCAGCAGCTTGGGGCCCAGCGGGGGGCGAACAGCCTACGAGCAGTACTTC. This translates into CASSLGPSGGRTAYEQYF.

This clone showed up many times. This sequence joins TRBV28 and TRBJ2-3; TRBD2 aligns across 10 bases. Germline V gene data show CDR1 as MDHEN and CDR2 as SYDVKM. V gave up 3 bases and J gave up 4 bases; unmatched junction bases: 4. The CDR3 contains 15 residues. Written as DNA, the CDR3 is TGTGCCAGCAGTTTGCTAGCGGGAGTTCCAGATACGCAGTATTTT. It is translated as CASSLLAGVPDTQYF.

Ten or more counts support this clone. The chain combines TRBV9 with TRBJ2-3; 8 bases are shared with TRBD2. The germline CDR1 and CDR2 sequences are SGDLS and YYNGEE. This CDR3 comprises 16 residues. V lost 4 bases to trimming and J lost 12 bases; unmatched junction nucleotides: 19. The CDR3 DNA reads TGTGCCAGCAGCCCCAGGGGAGCGGGAGCTCCGTCAGTCCAGTATTTT. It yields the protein CASSPRGAGAPSVQYF. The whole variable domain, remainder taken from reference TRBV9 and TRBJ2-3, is DSGVTQTPKHLITATGQRVTLRCSPRSGDLSVYWYQQSLDQGLQFLIQYYNGEERAKGNILERFSAQQFPDLHSELNLSSLELGDSALYFCASSPRGAGAPSVQYFGPGTRLTVL.

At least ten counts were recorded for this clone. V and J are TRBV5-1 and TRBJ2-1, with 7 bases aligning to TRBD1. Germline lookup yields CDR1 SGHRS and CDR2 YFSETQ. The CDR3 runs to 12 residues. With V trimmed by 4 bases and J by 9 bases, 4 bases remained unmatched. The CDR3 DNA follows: TGCGCCAGCAGCACTGACAGGGCTGAGCAGTTCTTC. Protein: CASSTDRAEQFF.

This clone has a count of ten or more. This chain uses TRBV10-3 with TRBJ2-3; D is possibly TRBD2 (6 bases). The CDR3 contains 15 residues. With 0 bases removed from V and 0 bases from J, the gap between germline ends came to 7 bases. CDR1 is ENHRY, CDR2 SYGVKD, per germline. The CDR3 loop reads CAISESEGSTDTQYF. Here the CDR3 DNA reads TGTGCCATCAGTGAGTCGGAGGGGAGCACAGATACGCAGTATTTT.

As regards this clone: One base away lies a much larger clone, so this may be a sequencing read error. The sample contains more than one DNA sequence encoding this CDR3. CDR3 sequence reads: CASKREGRTGELFF. In DNA form, the CDR3 reads TGTGCCAGCAAGCGGGAGGGCCGCACCGGGGAACTGTTTTTT. This chain uses TRBV6-1 with TRBJ2-2, with 10 bases that match TRBD2. The CDR3 has 14 amino acids. Per germline, CDR1 MNHNS and CDR2 SASEGT.

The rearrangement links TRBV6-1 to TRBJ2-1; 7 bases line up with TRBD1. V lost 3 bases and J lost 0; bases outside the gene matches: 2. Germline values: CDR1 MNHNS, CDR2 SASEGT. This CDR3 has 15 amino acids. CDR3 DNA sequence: TGTGCCAGCAGTGACCGGACAGGCTCCTACAATGAGCAGTTCTTC. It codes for CASSDRTGSYNEQFF.

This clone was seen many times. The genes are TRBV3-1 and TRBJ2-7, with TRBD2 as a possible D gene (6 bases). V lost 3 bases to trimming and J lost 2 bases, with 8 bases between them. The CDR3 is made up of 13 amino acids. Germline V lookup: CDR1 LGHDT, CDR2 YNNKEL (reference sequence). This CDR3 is CASSQAGPYEQYF. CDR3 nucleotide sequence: TGTGCCAGCAGCCAGGCGGGACCCTACGAGCAGTACTTC.

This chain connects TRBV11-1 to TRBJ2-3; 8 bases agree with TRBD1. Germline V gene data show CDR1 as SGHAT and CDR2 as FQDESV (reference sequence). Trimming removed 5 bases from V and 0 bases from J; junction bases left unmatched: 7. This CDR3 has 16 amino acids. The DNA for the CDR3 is TGTGCCAGCAGCGTGATGGGACAGGCTAGCACAGATACGCAGTATTTT. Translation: CASSVMGQASTDTQYF.

Here the CDR3 DNA reads TGTGCCAGCAACGACCCCTTATACAATGAGCAGTTCTTC. It translates to CASNDPLYNEQFF. The chain employs TRBV6-2 or TRBV6-3 and TRBJ2-1; D gene uncertain. V lost 7 bases and J 4 bases, leaving 11 bases between the germline ends. This CDR3 region has 13 residues. In germline, CDR1 is MNHEY, CDR2 SVGEGT.